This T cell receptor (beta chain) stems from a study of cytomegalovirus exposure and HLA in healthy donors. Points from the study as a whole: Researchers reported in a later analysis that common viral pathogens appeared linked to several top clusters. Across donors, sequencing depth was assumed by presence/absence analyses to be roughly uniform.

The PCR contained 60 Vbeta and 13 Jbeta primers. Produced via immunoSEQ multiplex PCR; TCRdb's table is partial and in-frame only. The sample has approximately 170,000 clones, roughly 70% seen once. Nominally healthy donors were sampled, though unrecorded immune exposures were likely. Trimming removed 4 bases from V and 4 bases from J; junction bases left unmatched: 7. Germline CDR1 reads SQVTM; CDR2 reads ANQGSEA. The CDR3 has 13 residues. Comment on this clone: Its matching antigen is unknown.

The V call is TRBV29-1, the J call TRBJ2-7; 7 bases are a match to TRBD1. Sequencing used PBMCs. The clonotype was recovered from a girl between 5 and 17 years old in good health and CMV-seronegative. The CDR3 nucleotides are TGCAGCGTTGCTACAGGGGAAAGGTACGAGCAGTACTTC. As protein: CSVATGERYEQYF.